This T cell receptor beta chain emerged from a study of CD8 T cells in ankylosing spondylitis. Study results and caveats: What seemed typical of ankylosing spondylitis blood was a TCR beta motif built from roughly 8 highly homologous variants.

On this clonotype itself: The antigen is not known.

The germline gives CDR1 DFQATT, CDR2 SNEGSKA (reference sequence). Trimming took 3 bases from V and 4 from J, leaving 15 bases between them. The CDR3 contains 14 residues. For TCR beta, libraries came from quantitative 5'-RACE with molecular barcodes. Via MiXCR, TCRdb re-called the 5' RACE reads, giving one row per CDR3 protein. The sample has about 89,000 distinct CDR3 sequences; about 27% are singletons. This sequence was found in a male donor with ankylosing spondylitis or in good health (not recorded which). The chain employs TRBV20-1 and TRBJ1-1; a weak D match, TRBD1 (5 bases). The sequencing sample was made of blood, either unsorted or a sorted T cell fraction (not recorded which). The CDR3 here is CSASLRAGGTEAFF. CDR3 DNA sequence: TGCAGTGCTAGCTTACGGGCTGGGGGCACTGAAGCTTTCTTT.